This T cell receptor beta chain was sequenced for a study of cytomegalovirus exposure and HLA in healthy donors. Findings of the study overall: With high specificity and sensitivity, the classifier reportedly diagnosed cytomegalovirus status. First-cohort TCR clusters were later found to tend to co-occur in the approximately 120 validation repertoires.

Notes on this clone: The antigen is unknown.

The CDR3 totals 15 residues. The V segment lost 8 bases and the J segment 4 bases; nucleotides outside the gene matches: 14. From germline, CDR1 is SGHAT and CDR2 FQNNGV. Assay: immunoSEQ multiplex PCR; the TCRdb copy retains only in-frame clones and omits some. The sample has 86,000 or so clones; 96% are singletons. The receptor was derived from a man between 18 and 29 years old in good health and CMV-seropositive. Sequences were obtained from PBMCs. The rearrangement links TRBV11-2 to TRBJ2-7; 7 bases are shared with TRBD1. The CDR3 DNA follows: TGTGCCAGCCTCTCGAGCCGGGACAGACCATACGAGCAGTACTTC. This codes for CASLSSRDRPYEQYF.